The sequence of this T cell receptor beta chain was determined in a study of regulatory T cells in long-lasting Graves disease. Across the whole study: Persistence in Graves' disease denoted antithyroid drug use beyond 5 years alongside positive TSH receptor antibodies. Study-wide points: Persistent disease exhibited a predilection for TRBV28, TRBJ1-2 and TRBJ2-5. Persistent cases of Graves' showed reduced TCR diversity relative to newly diagnosed patients. The sample size was small, and this may have reduced accuracy.

This clonotype was counted a few times. Its target is not known. As to time point: persistent/refractory GD, antithyroid drugs over 5 years with positive TRAb. The TCR library was prepared using RNA isolated from PBMCs. Assembly of TCR beta libraries relied on iRepertoire HTBI primers together with Arm-PCR of CDR3 regions. TCRdb redid the calling of the multiplex PCR reads with MiXCR, one entry per CDR3 protein. The sample consists of approximately 690,000 distinct CDR3 sequences, about 30% of them appearing once. Trimming shortened V by 8 bases and J by 1 base, and 9 bases separated the two germline ends. CDR3 size: 13 residues. CDR1 SNHLY and CDR2 FYNNEI come from the germline V gene.

This chain uses TRBV2 with TRBJ1-5; no firm D call. The TCR originated in a female donor with Graves disease. The input for sequencing was peripheral blood mononuclear cells (PBMCs), taken when the disease was refractory, from a patient treated with antithyroid drugs. CDR3 DNA sequence: TGTGCCAGCTGCGAACAAAGCAATCAGCCCCAGCATTTT. It is translated as CASCEQSNQPQHF. Complete variable domain (other parts from reference TRBV2 and TRBJ1-5): EPEVTQTPSHQVTQMGQEVILRCVPISNHLYFYWYRQILGQKVEFLVSFYNNEISEKSEIFDDQFSVERPDGSNFTLKIRSTKLEDSAMYFCASCEQSNQPQHFGDGTRLSIL.